These 15 T cell receptor beta chains originate from one sample sequenced in a study of T cells in pancreatic ductal adenocarcinoma. Data came from immunoSEQ multiplex PCR; TCRdb stores just in-frame clones and leaves some out. The table lists about 29,000 clones, just over 90% of them singletons. No neoadjuvant therapy was given to the selected pancreatic ductal adenocarcinoma patients before their surgery. What was sequenced was PBMCs. The receptors derive from a human donor with pancreatic ductal adenocarcinoma.

V and J are TRBV19 and TRBJ2-7; perhaps TRBD1 as D (6 bases). V was pared by 7 bases and J by 2 bases, with 18 bases between. Germline CDR1 and CDR2: LNHDA and SQIVND (reference sequence). There are 15 residues in the CDR3. The DNA for the CDR3 is TGTGCCAGTAAAAATGGCAGGGGATTAGCCTACGAGCAGTACTTC. As protein: CASKNGRGLAYEQYF. Full variable domain (outside the CDR3, taken from reference TRBV19 and TRBJ2-7): DGGITQSPKYLFRKEGQNVTLSCEQNLNHDAMYWYRQDPGQGLRLIYYSQIVNDFQKGDIAEGYSVSREKKESFPLTVTSAQKNPTAFYLCASKNGRGLAYEQYFGPGTRLTVT.

This rearrangement joins TRBV5-4 to TRBJ2-1, with TRBD2 identical over 12 bases. J was trimmed by 7 bases and V by 1 base; bases with no gene match: 6. Germline V CDR1 and CDR2: SGHNT, YYREEE (reference sequence). The CDR3 runs 16 residues. The CDR3 DNA reads TGTGCCAGCAGCTTGTCGACTAGCGGGAGTAGGAATGAGCAGTTCTTC. Amino acid sequence: CASSLSTSGSRNEQFF.

CDR3 residues: CASSNGAGEKLFF. In DNA, the CDR3 is TGTGCCAGCAGCAACGGGGCGGGAGAAAAACTGTTTTTT. The chain recombines TRBV7-9 with TRBJ1-4; tentatively, D is TRBD1 (5 bases). This CDR3 is built from 13 residues. The V and J ends lost 5 bases and 8 bases respectively, with 12 bases between them. The V gene's germline CDR1 is SEHNR and CDR2 FQNEAQ (reference sequence). The full variable domain, its missing parts supplied by reference TRBV7-9 and TRBJ1-4, is DTGVSQNPRHKITKRGQNVTFRCDPISEHNRLYWYRQTLGQGPEFLTYFQNEAQLEKSRLLSDRFSAERPKGSFSTLEIQRTEQGDSAMYLCASSNGAGEKLFFGSGTQLSVL.

The rearrangement links TRBV30 to TRBJ2-2; TRBD2 matches 9 bases. V shed 1 base and J 2 bases; nucleotides not matched to a gene: 2. The CDR3 has 15 amino acids. Germline V lookup: CDR1 GTSNPN, CDR2 SVGIG (reference sequence). The CDR3 reads CAWSGLADNTGELFF. For the CDR3, the DNA is TGTGCCTGGAGTGGACTAGCGGATAACACCGGGGAGCTGTTTTTT.

This chain uses TRBV7-2 with TRBJ2-3, with a tentative D call TRBD2 (6 bases). Germline CDR1 SGHTA, CDR2 FQGNSA. The CDR3 extends over 15 amino acids. V was trimmed by 0 bases and J by 1 base, leaving 8 bases between them. The CDR3 sequence: CASSLAGGRTDTQYF. CDR3 DNA: TGTGCCAGCAGCTTAGCGGGAGGCCGCACAGATACGCAGTATTTT.

The J gene is TRBJ2-5, the V gene TRBV5-6; a weak D match, TRBD1 (5 bases). V lost 0 bases and J lost 8, with 8 bases in between. This CDR3 is built from 12 residues. Germline CDR1 reads SGHDT; CDR2 reads YYEEEE. CDR3 nucleotides: TGTGCCAGCAGCTTGGGGACACATACCCAGTACTTC. It is translated as CASSLGTHTQYF.

Concerning this clone itself: One junction end disagrees with the germline gene, perhaps due to a read error. V and J are TRBV6-6 and TRBJ1-3; no firm D call. The CDR3 contains 15 residues. Germline loops: CDR1 MNHNY, CDR2 SVGAGI (reference sequence). The CDR3 protein is CAGSGRTGSGNTIYF. The CDR3 DNA follows: TGTGCCGGCAGCGGGAGAACGGGCTCTGGAAACACCATATATTTT.

In this sample, this clone turned up a few times. The chain joins TRBV7-8 to TRBJ1-2; D gene uncertain. The CDR3 loop spans 12 amino acids. V was pared by 5 bases and J by 6 bases, with 10 bases between. The V gene's germline CDR1 is SGHVS and CDR2 FQNEAQ. CDR3 residues: CASSPRPNGYTF. CDR3 sequence (DNA): TGTGCCAGCAGCCCACGACCTAATGGCTACACCTTC. Drawing the rest from reference TRBV7-8 and TRBJ1-2, the complete variable domain is GAGVSQSPRYKVAKRGQDVALRCDPISGHVSLFWYQQALGQGPEFLTYFQNEAQLDKSGLPSDRFFAERPEGSVSTLKIQRTQQEDSAVYLCASSPRPNGYTFGSGTRLTVV.

The V gene is TRBV28, the J gene TRBJ2-1, with D uncertain. The CDR3 contains 12 residues. Germline CDR1 and CDR2: MDHEN and SYDVKM. V was clipped by 8 bases and J by 2 bases, with 7 bases between them. CDR3 nucleotides: TGTGCCAGCCGTGCGACCTACAATGAGCAGTTCTTC. It specifies CASRATYNEQFF.

The V and J genes are TRBV5-1 and TRBJ1-1, with D uncertain. The CDR3 length is 14 residues. Germline assignment: CDR1 SGHRS and CDR2 YFSETQ. V lost 5 bases, J lost 0 bases, and 11 bases lay in between. CDR3 residues: CASRPGGMNTEAFF. In nucleotides, the CDR3 is TGCGCCAGCAGACCAGGTGGAATGAACACTGAAGCTTTCTTT.

The chain has TRBV2 and TRBJ1-2, with D possibly matching TRBD1 (6 bases). Looked up from germline, CDR1 is SNHLY and CDR2 is FYNNEI. Deletions cut 3 bases from V and 4 bases from J, with 9 bases between. The CDR3 consists of 13 residues. The CDR3 DNA is TGTGCCAGCAGTGAGCAGGGGACCTATGGCTACACCTTC. Its protein is CASSEQGTYGYTF.

CDR3 nucleotide sequence: TGTGCCAGCAGTTCTTTTGGCGGGTTTAATGAGCAGTTCTTC. It codes for CASSSFGGFNEQFF. The rearrangement links TRBV28 to TRBJ2-1; perhaps TRBD2 as D (5 bases). The germline CDR1 and CDR2 sequences are MDHEN and SYDVKM. The V and J ends lost 4 bases and 7 bases respectively, with 14 bases between them. The CDR3 has 14 amino acids.

This clone has a single count. The chain combines TRBV18 with TRBJ2-3, with D unclear. V lost 3 bases, J lost 1 base, and 5 bases lay in between. Germline CDR1 KGHSH, CDR2 LQKENI. The CDR3 contains 13 residues. The CDR3 DNA follows: TGTGCCAGCTCACCGCTGGGCACAGATACGCAGTATTTT. Translating gives CASSPLGTDTQYF.

The V and J genes are TRBV19 and TRBJ1-3; D may be TRBD1 (6 bases). The CDR3 runs 15 residues. V gave up 7 bases and J gave up 2 bases, with 15 bases separating them. Germline CDR1 LNHDA, CDR2 SQIVND (reference sequence). Written as DNA, the CDR3 is TGTGCCAGTAACTCCCAGGACAGTACTGGAAACACCATATATTTT. It encodes CASNSQDSTGNTIYF.

The rearrangement joins TRBV27 to TRBJ1-6, with TRBD1 identical over 7 bases. V trimming: 1 base; J trimming: 8 bases; junction bases outside the gene matches: 8. The CDR3 has 16 residues. Germline V CDR1 and CDR2: MNHEY, SMNVEV (reference sequence). The CDR3 loop is CASSLLLGGGDSPLHF. The CDR3 coding sequence is TGTGCCAGCAGTTTATTATTAGGGGGCGGCGATTCACCCCTCCACTTT.